Each of the 7 T cell receptor beta chains below was sequenced from the same sample in a study of cytomegalovirus exposure and HLA in healthy donors. The PCR used 60 Vbeta and 13 Jbeta primers. The protocol was immunoSEQ multiplex PCR, while the TCRdb copy is restricted to in-frame clones and leaves out a portion. The sample shows roughly 100,000 clones, around 81% of them seen only once. Sequenced material: PBMCs. The receptors originated from a female donor in good health and CMV-seropositive.

The chain has TRBV27 and TRBJ2-7; possible D gene TRBD1, 6 bases. This CDR3 is 14 amino acids long. Germline assignment: CDR1 MNHEY and CDR2 SMNVEV (reference sequence). Trimming took off 6 bases at V and 5 bases at J, with 17 bases between the two ends. The CDR3 bases are TGTGCCAGCAGACCCCGACAGGAAGTCCACGAGCAGTACTTC. This translates into CASRPRQEVHEQYF.

This clone was detected only once. The V and J genes are TRBV12-5 and TRBJ1-1; 7 bases are a match to TRBD1. The germline V gene has CDR1 LGHNT and CDR2 FRNRAP. The CDR3 totals 16 residues. With 6 bases clipped from V and 4 bases from J, the junction kept 14 bases outside the gene matches. DNA for the CDR3: TGTGCTAGTGGCTCGCCTACGACAGGGTACGTCACTGAAGCTTTCTTT. This encodes CASGSPTTGYVTEAFF.

This sequence joins TRBV5-1 and TRBJ1-1; the D is unclear. This CDR3 has 14 residues. Trimming removed 0 bases at V and 5 bases at J, with 11 bases between. The germline CDR1 and CDR2 sequences are SGHRS and YFSETQ. CDR3 sequence reads: CASSLGEVRTEAFF. The DNA of the CDR3 is TGCGCCAGCAGCTTGGGGGAGGTTAGAACTGAAGCTTTCTTT.

This chain connects TRBV6-6 to TRBJ1-4; D might be TRBD1 (6 bases). Germline V CDR1 and CDR2: MNHNY, SVGAGI (reference sequence). Trimming pared 10 bases from V and 4 bases from J, leaving 19 bases between. This CDR3 region has 15 residues. The CDR3 region is CATHQNRADNEKLFF. DNA for the CDR3: TGTGCCACCCATCAAAACAGGGCCGATAATGAAAAACTGTTTTTT.

CDR3 nucleotides: TGTGCCAGCAGCCCTCACAGGGGGCGCCCCGGGGAGCAGTACTTC. It specifies CASSPHRGRPGEQYF. V gene TRBV9 combines with J gene TRBJ2-7; 9 positions agree with TRBD1. Germline V gene lookup returns CDR1 SGDLS and CDR2 YYNGEE. Trimming removed 4 bases from V and 7 bases from J; junction bases left unmatched: 12. The CDR3 runs to 15 residues.

The CDR3 is CASSLNRVQQYF. CDR3 DNA: TGTGCCAGCAGCTTGAACAGGGTACAGCAGTACTTC. The chain is built from TRBV13 and TRBJ2-7, with a weak D call TRBD1 (6 bases). V dropped 3 bases and J dropped 8 bases, with 11 bases sitting between them. CDR3 length: 12 amino acids. Germline CDR1 PRHDT, CDR2 FYEKMQ (reference sequence).

The J gene is TRBJ1-2, the V gene TRBV9; 9 bases fit TRBD1. This CDR3 region has 17 residues. The germline gives CDR1 SGDLS, CDR2 YYNGEE. With V trimmed by 4 bases and J by 2 bases, 12 bases remained unmatched. The CDR3 here is CASSPYTGDRVNYGYTF. CDR3 sequence (DNA): TGTGCCAGCAGCCCCTACACCGGGGACAGGGTAAACTATGGCTACACCTTC.